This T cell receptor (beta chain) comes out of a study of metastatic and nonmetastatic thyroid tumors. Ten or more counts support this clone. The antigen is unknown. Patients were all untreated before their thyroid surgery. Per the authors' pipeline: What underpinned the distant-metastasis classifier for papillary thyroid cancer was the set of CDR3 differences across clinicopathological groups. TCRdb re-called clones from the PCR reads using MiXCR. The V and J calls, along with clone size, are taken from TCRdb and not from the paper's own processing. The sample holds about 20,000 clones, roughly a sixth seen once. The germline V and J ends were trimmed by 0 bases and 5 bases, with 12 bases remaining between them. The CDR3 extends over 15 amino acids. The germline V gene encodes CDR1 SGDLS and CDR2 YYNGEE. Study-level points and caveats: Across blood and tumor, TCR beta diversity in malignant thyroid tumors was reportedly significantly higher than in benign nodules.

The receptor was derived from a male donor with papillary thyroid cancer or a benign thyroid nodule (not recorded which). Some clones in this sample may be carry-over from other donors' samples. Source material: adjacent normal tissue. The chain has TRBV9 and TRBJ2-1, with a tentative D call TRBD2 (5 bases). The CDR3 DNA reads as TGTGCCAGCAGCGTAGCGGGGTTCCGCGACAATGAGCAGTTCTTC. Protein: CASSVAGFRDNEQFF. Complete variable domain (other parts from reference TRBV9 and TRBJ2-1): DSGVTQTPKHLITATGQRVTLRCSPRSGDLSVYWYQQSLDQGLQFLIQYYNGEERAKGNILERFSAQQFPDLHSELNLSSLELGDSALYFCASSVAGFRDNEQFFGPGTRLTVL.